These 14 T cell receptor beta chains share one sample of origin, sequenced in a study of cytomegalovirus exposure and HLA in healthy donors (dated by TCRdb to 2015 to 2018). The library was prepared using the immunoSEQ multiplex PCR assay. The multiplex PCR relied on a mix of 60 forward primers for TCR Vbeta segments and 13 reverse primers for TCR Jbeta segments. In TCRdb, the immuneACCESS table is reduced to in-frame sequences with V and J assigned. These tables do not hold every clone; where another copy was compared, an unresolved V gene accounts for under half, and the others remain unexplained. A total of 130,000 to 150,000 clones appear in this sample, about three quarters of them only once. The top ten clonotypes cover about 2.9% of the sample. The material sequenced was PBMCs. These receptors all stem from a man aged 35 to 55 in good health and CMV-seropositive.

Turning to this clone: Other DNA sequences in the same sample also yield this CDR3. The chain has TRBV6-5 and TRBJ1-2; D not certain. CDR3 length: 13 amino acids. In germline, CDR1 is MNHEY, CDR2 SVGAGI. Trimming left V 0 bases short and J 2 bases short, with 4 bases between. In DNA, the CDR3 is TGTGCCAGCAGTTACTCCGGGAACTATGGCTACACCTTC. It translates to CASSYSGNYGYTF.

This clone came up a few times. V is TRBV28 and J is TRBJ2-5, with D hard to call. Trimming took 10 bases from V and 4 from J, leaving 13 bases between them. The CDR3 loop spans 12 amino acids. The V gene's germline CDR1 is MDHEN and CDR2 SYDVKM. This chain's CDR3 is CATDSVTETQYF. In DNA form, the CDR3 reads TGTGCCACCGACTCCGTTACAGAGACCCAGTACTTC.

A word on this clone: Other DNA sequences from this sample encode an identical CDR3 as well. The rearrangement links TRBV28 to TRBJ1-2; 8 bases are shared with TRBD1. The CDR3 length is 13 residues. Germline CDR1 reads MDHEN; CDR2 reads SYDVKM. The V segment lost 2 bases and the J segment 4 bases; nucleotides outside the gene matches: 0. CDR3 sequence: CASSLDRGYGYTF. The CDR3 bases are TGTGCCAGCAGTTTAGACAGGGGCTATGGCTACACCTTC.

The chain has TRBV28 and TRBJ1-2, with D possibly TRBD1 on 6 matching bases. This CDR3 spans 17 amino acids. Per germline, CDR1 MDHEN and CDR2 SYDVKM. Trimming shortened V by 4 bases and J by 7 bases, and 25 bases separated the two germline ends. The CDR3 is CASSWPQGRGAIRGYTF. CDR3 DNA sequence: TGTGCCAGCAGTTGGCCTCAGGGGAGGGGAGCCATACGTGGCTACACCTTC.

This rearrangement joins TRBV5-8 to TRBJ2-5; TRBD1 agrees at 7 bases. With V trimmed by 4 bases and J by 2 bases, 2 bases remained unmatched. The CDR3 runs to 13 residues. Germline values: CDR1 SGHTS, CDR2 YDEGEE. Written as DNA, the CDR3 is TGTGCCAGCAGCGCGGACAGGCAAGAGACCCAGTACTTC. Encoded protein: CASSADRQETQYF.

The CDR3 loop reads CASSVGGASSYEQYF. In DNA form, the CDR3 reads TGTGCCAGCAGCGTAGGTGGGGCTAGCTCCTACGAGCAGTACTTC. The chain joins TRBV9 to TRBJ2-7; D might be TRBD1 (5 bases). CDR1 is SGDLS and CDR2 is YYNGEE in the germline V gene. This CDR3 region has 15 residues. V was clipped by 0 bases and J by 0 bases, with 10 bases between them.

The chain joins TRBV21-1 to TRBJ2-3; the DNA was not compared with TRBD2, the D call given in the table. TRBV21-1 is a known pseudogene. This CDR3 is built from 16 residues. The CDR3 loop is CASTLTSCSSTDTQYF. The CDR3 DNA reads as TGTGCCAGCACCCTTACTAGCTGCTCTAGCACAGATACGCAGTATTTT.

The chain couples TRBV19 to TRBJ1-1, with D possibly being TRBD1 (6 bases). CDR1 is LNHDA and CDR2 is SQIVND in the germline V gene (reference sequence). This CDR3 region has 12 residues. The ends were cut back, 4 bases at V and 5 bases at J, with 8 bases in the middle. This chain's CDR3 is CASSSQGTEAFF. DNA for the CDR3: TGTGCCAGTAGTAGCCAGGGGACTGAAGCTTTCTTT. The variable domain in full, with the rest retrieved from reference TRBV19 and TRBJ1-1, is DGGITQSPKYLFRKEGQNVTLSCEQNLNHDAMYWYRQDPGQGLRLIYYSQIVNDFQKGDIAEGYSVSREKKESFPLTVTSAQKNPTAFYLCASSSQGTEAFFGQGTRLTVV.

This clone was counted a single time. V is TRBV7-9 and J is TRBJ2-7; D may be TRBD1 (5 bases). This CDR3 comprises 16 residues. Germline CDR1 reads SEHNR; CDR2 reads FQNEAQ (reference sequence). V was clipped by 5 bases and J by 0 bases, with 17 bases between them. The CDR3 spells CASSLDRHAFSYEQYF. The CDR3 DNA sequence: TGTGCCAGCAGCCTCGACAGACACGCTTTCTCCTACGAGCAGTACTTC.

CDR3 sequence (DNA): TGTGCCAGCAGCAAAAGTAGGACAGGAAACTATGGCTACACCTTC. Its translation is CASSKSRTGNYGYTF. The J gene is TRBJ1-2, the V gene TRBV6-5; 7 bases are shared with TRBD1. Germline V gene sequence: CDR1 MNHEY, CDR2 SVGAGI. The V and J ends lost 6 bases and 2 bases, in that order; junction bases with no gene match: 9. This CDR3 has 15 residues.

This chain connects TRBV4-3 to TRBJ1-2, with 7 bases identical to TRBD1. V was clipped by 3 bases and J by 4 bases; unmatched bases: 5. The CDR3 loop spans 14 amino acids. The germline CDR1 and CDR2 sequences are LGHNA and YSLEER. The DNA of the CDR3 is TGCGCCAGCAGCCATTTAGGGGACAGCTATGGCTACACCTTC. It translates to CASSHLGDSYGYTF.

The chain joins TRBV6-6 to TRBJ2-3; D is undetermined. Trimming pared 5 bases from V and 4 bases from J, leaving 7 bases between. This CDR3 comprises 12 residues. Germline loops: CDR1 MNHNY, CDR2 SVGAGI (reference sequence). CDR3 sequence: CASSPPSDTQYF. Here the CDR3 DNA reads TGTGCCAGCAGTCCCCCCTCAGATACGCAGTATTTT.

The CDR3 DNA sequence: TGCAGCGTTGGGGGACAGGGGTCGAACTCCTACGAGCAGTACTTC. It translates to CSVGGQGSNSYEQYF. This chain connects TRBV29-1 to TRBJ2-7; 10 bases agree with TRBD1. V shed 4 bases, J shed 0 bases, and the junction held 6 bases outside the gene matches. This CDR3 contains 15 residues. Per germline, CDR1 SQVTM and CDR2 ANQGSEA.

Details on this clone: The sample contains more than one DNA sequence encoding this CDR3. The chain has TRBV27 and TRBJ2-7, with a tentative D call TRBD2 (5 bases). V lost 9 bases to trimming and J lost 1 base, with 19 bases between them. CDR3 size: 15 residues. The germline CDR1 and CDR2 sequences are MNHEY and SMNVEV (reference sequence). The CDR3 reads CARSETGKMSYEQYF. DNA of the CDR3: TGTGCCAGGAGCGAGACGGGGAAAATGTCCTACGAGCAGTACTTC.